A single sample gave rise to the 26 T cell receptor beta chains below, sequenced in a study of long-term antiretroviral therapy in people with HIV. Runs used v3.0 of the immunoSEQ assay and were done at survey level. The assay was immunoSEQ multiplex PCR, and TCRdb's table has in-frame clones only and misses some. The sample yields 35,000 or so clones, approximately 80% seen once. The input for sequencing was unsorted PBMCs, taken 2 years after starting antiretroviral therapy. The receptor source for this set is a woman in her forties or fifties with HIV.

The chain joins TRBV9 to TRBJ2-3; 9 bases fit TRBD2. V lost 0 bases and J lost 4; bases outside the gene matches: 12. From germline, CDR1 is SGDLS and CDR2 YYNGEE. The CDR3 runs to 18 residues. This CDR3 is CASSVATRASGVADTQYF. CDR3 DNA: TGTGCCAGCAGCGTAGCTACTAGGGCTAGCGGGGTTGCAGATACGCAGTATTTT.

The chain links TRBV7-9 to TRBJ1-5; D call uncertain. Germline CDR1 reads SEHNR; CDR2 reads FQNEAQ (reference sequence). Between the trimmed V and J ends, which lost 1 base and 2 bases, there was a span of 12 bases. This CDR3 spans 16 amino acids. The DNA of the CDR3 is TGTGCCAGCAGCTTAGAATGGTGGCAGCGCAATCAGCCCCAGCATTTT. Translation gives CASSLEWWQRNQPQHF.

The genes are TRBV6-5 and TRBJ1-2; D remains unclear. Germline V gene sequence: CDR1 MNHEY, CDR2 SVGAGI. This CDR3 region has 14 residues. V lost 2 bases to trimming and J lost 0 bases, with 7 bases between them. The CDR3 DNA reads as TGTGCCAGCAGTTACGCAGGAGCTAACTATGGCTACACCTTC. Translation gives CASSYAGANYGYTF.

This chain connects TRBV6-1 to TRBJ1-1; no firm D call. The germline V gene encodes CDR1 MNHNS and CDR2 SASEGT. This CDR3 is built from 14 residues. V was shortened by 7 bases and J by 4 bases, with 16 bases between the two germline ends. CDR3 in amino acids: CASTSGDLVTEAFF. CDR3 nucleotide sequence: TGTGCCAGCACGTCAGGAGATTTAGTCACTGAAGCTTTCTTT.

The genes are TRBV19 and TRBJ1-2; TRBD1 is a possible D gene (5 bases). Looked up from germline, CDR1 is LNHDA and CDR2 is SQIVND (reference sequence). V lost 4 bases and J 8 bases, leaving 14 bases between the germline ends. The CDR3 runs to 13 residues. CDR3 sequence reads: CASSRQTLIGYTF. The CDR3 DNA follows: TGTGCCAGTAGTAGACAGACTTTGATCGGCTACACCTTC. The whole variable domain, filled in from reference TRBV19 and TRBJ1-2, reads DGGITQSPKYLFRKEGQNVTLSCEQNLNHDAMYWYRQDPGQGLRLIYYSQIVNDFQKGDIAEGYSVSREKKESFPLTVTSAQKNPTAFYLCASSRQTLIGYTFGSGTRLTVV.

In this sample, this clone turned up a few times. The chain combines TRBV10-1 with TRBJ1-6, with D tentatively TRBD1 (6 bases). The CDR3 consists of 16 residues. Germline CDR1 reads WNHNN; CDR2 reads SYGVQD (reference sequence). Trimming removed 2 bases from V and 7 bases from J, with 15 bases in between. DNA for the CDR3: TGCGCCAGCAGTGAGCCGACGGACAGCACCAATTCACCCCTCCACTTT. Its protein product is CASSEPTDSTNSPLHF.

This chain links TRBV5-1 with TRBJ1-4, with a possible D match to TRBD1 (5 bases). Germline values: CDR1 SGHRS, CDR2 YFSETQ. Trimming removed 4 bases from V and 0 bases from J, with 13 bases in between. The CDR3 is 16 amino acids. The CDR3 bases are TGCGCCAGCAGCCGAGGTCCCAGGGCAACTAATGAAAAACTGTTTTTT. It encodes CASSRGPRATNEKLFF.

The chain carries TRBV5-1 and TRBJ2-5; 9 bases align to TRBD1. The DNA end lines up better with TRBJ2-7; the J call may be wrong. Germline assignment: CDR1 SGHRS and CDR2 YFSETQ. The CDR3 is 14 amino acids. CDR3 DNA sequence: TGCGCCAGCAGAACACAGGGGGCGCGCGACGAGCAGTACTTC. Protein: CASRTQGARDEQYF.

The rearrangement uses TRBV7-9 and TRBJ2-5; 7 nucleotides line up with TRBD1. The trim removed 5 bases at V and 2 bases at J, leaving 2 bases unmatched. CDR1 and CDR2 (germline): SEHNR, FQNEAQ (reference sequence). The CDR3 has 13 residues. The CDR3 DNA sequence: TGTGCCAGCAGCGGGACAGTACAAGAGACCCAGTACTTC. It yields the protein CASSGTVQETQYF.

The chain combines TRBV10-3 with TRBJ2-2, with D perhaps assigned TRBD1 or TRBD2 (5 bases each). V was pared by 11 bases and J by 2 bases, with 15 bases between. This CDR3 is 14 amino acids long. Per the germline V gene, CDR1 is ENHRY and CDR2 is SYGVKD. Here the CDR3 reads CASTGTYNTGELFF. The CDR3 DNA reads as TGTGCCTCGACCGGGACGTATAACACCGGGGAGCTGTTTTTT.

The CDR3, as DNA: TGTGCCACCAGCTGGCCGACTCGAGGGGAAAAACTGTTTTTT. It translates to CATSWPTRGEKLFF. This sequence joins TRBV15 and TRBJ1-4, with unresolved D. From germline, CDR1 is LNHNV and CDR2 YYDKDF (reference sequence). This CDR3 contains 14 residues. Trimming removed 5 bases from V and 8 bases from J, with 15 bases in between. Complete variable domain (other parts from reference TRBV15 and TRBJ1-4): DAMVIQNPRYQVTQFGKPVTLSCSQTLNHNVMYWYQQKSSQAPKLLFHYYDKDFNNEADTPDNFQSRRPNTSFCFLDIRSPGLGDTAMYLCATSWPTRGEKLFFGSGTQLSVL.

This clone was detected only once. The gene calls are TRBV9 and TRBJ1-3, with a weak D call TRBD1 (6 bases). V lost 5 bases and J 3 bases, leaving 12 bases between the germline ends. Looked up from germline, CDR1 is SGDLS and CDR2 is YYNGEE. The CDR3 consists of 14 residues. The DNA of the CDR3 is TGTGCCAGCAGGCCACAGGGTGGTGGAAACACCATATATTTT. Its translation is CASRPQGGGNTIYF. Combining the CDR3 with reference TRBV9 and TRBJ1-3 gives the whole variable domain DSGVTQTPKHLITATGQRVTLRCSPRSGDLSVYWYQQSLDQGLQFLIQYYNGEERAKGNILERFSAQQFPDLHSELNLSSLELGDSALYFCASRPQGGGNTIYFGEGSWLTVV.

This CDR3 reads CASSQVGGDTQYF. Here the CDR3 DNA reads TGTGCCAGCAGCCAAGTCGGCGGAGATACGCAGTATTTT. The chain links TRBV14 to TRBJ2-3; D uncertain. CDR1 SGHDN and CDR2 FVKESK come from the germline V gene. This CDR3 is 13 amino acids long. V was cut by 1 base and J by 5 bases, with 7 bases left in between.

Sample share makes this clone large. This chain links TRBV10-2 with TRBJ2-2; D is unresolved. This CDR3 has 13 amino acids. Trimming stripped 3 bases from V and 5 bases from J, with 7 bases between. Germline lookup yields CDR1 WSHSY and CDR2 SAAADI. This CDR3 is CASSDRGTGELFF. DNA of the CDR3: TGCGCCAGCAGTGATAGAGGAACCGGGGAGCTGTTTTTT.

The rearrangement joins TRBV5-5 to TRBJ1-6; the D is unclear. Per the germline V gene, CDR1 is SGHKS and CDR2 is YYEKEE (reference sequence). Trimming removed 3 bases at V and 11 bases at J, with 12 bases between. The CDR3 has 13 residues. This chain's CDR3 is CASSYTAGTPLHF. Written as DNA, the CDR3 is TGTGCCAGCAGCTACACGGCCGGGACACCCCTCCACTTT. Full variable domain (outside the CDR3, taken from reference TRBV5-5 and TRBJ1-6): DAGVTQSPTHLIKTRGQQVTLRCSPISGHKSVSWYQQVLGQGPQFIFQYYEKEERGRGNFPDRFSARQFPNYSSELNVNALLLGDSALYLCASSYTAGTPLHFGNGTRLTVT.

The V call is TRBV19, the J call TRBJ1-6; 7 bases match TRBD1. Germline V lookup: CDR1 LNHDA, CDR2 SQIVND (reference sequence). The V and J ends lost 8 bases and 3 bases, in that order; junction bases with no gene match: 4. This CDR3 is 14 amino acids long. The CDR3 nucleotides are TGTGCCAGTCGACAGGGTAGCTATAATTCACCCCTCCACTTT. Translated, it gives CASRQGSYNSPLHF.

The chain links TRBV5-1 to TRBJ2-7, with 9 bases matching TRBD2. Per germline, CDR1 SGHRS and CDR2 YFSETQ. The CDR3 length is 15 residues. V dropped 4 bases and J dropped 5; count of bases not matched to a gene: 10. CDR3 region: CASSRTPGTSHEQYV. The CDR3 nucleotides read TGCGCCAGCAGCCGGACCCCCGGGACTAGCCACGAGCAGTACGTC.

This sequence joins TRBV5-6 and TRBJ1-6; tentative D call: TRBD1 (5 bases). Per germline, CDR1 SGHDT and CDR2 YYEEEE. V gave up 4 bases and J gave up 6 bases, with 11 bases separating them. The CDR3 contains 14 residues. CDR3 residues: CASSPDRRNSPLHF. CDR3 nucleotides: TGTGCCAGCAGCCCAGACAGACGTAATTCACCCCTCCACTTT. Full variable domain (remainder filled in from reference TRBV5-6 and TRBJ1-6): DAGVTQSPTHLIKTRGQQVTLRCSPKSGHDTVSWYQQALGQGPQFIFQYYEEEERQRGNFPDRFSGHQFPNYSSELNVNALLLGDSALYLCASSPDRRNSPLHFGNGTRLTVT.

This chain joins TRBV30 and TRBJ1-6; D unclear. The germline V gene encodes CDR1 GTSNPN and CDR2 SVGIG (reference sequence). V lost 0 bases and J lost 7, with 13 bases in between. The CDR3 is 15 amino acids. The CDR3 region has the DNA TGTGCCTGGAGTGTACTCGGGGAAGGCAATTCACCCCTCCACTTT. Protein sequence: CAWSVLGEGNSPLHF.

CDR3 DNA: TGTGCCAGCCATCGACTAGCGGGTGGGACGAGCACCGGGGAGCTGTTTTTT. The encoded protein is CASHRLAGGTSTGELFF. The chain is built from TRBV7-9 and TRBJ2-2, with 10 bases that match TRBD2. The CDR3 consists of 17 residues. V lost 8 bases and J lost 4; bases outside the gene matches: 13. Germline CDR1 SEHNR, CDR2 FQNEAQ (reference sequence).

The chain recombines TRBV11-3 with TRBJ2-3; D unresolved. V dropped 4 bases and J dropped 1 base, with 6 bases sitting between them. CDR1 is SGHNT and CDR2 is YENEEA in the germline V gene. There are 13 residues in the CDR3. The chain's CDR3 is CASSSPGTDTQYF. The CDR3 DNA follows: TGTGCCAGCAGCTCGCCCGGCACAGATACGCAGTATTTT.

The chain links TRBV7-2 to TRBJ2-4; tentative D call: TRBD1 (5 bases). Germline V gene data show CDR1 as SGHTA and CDR2 as FQGNSA. The CDR3 runs to 16 residues. V was pared by 1 base and J by 0 bases, with 10 bases between. CDR3 nucleotide sequence: TGTGCCAGCAGCTTAGATTGGCAGGGAGCCAAAAACATTCAGTACTTC. This sequence encodes CASSLDWQGAKNIQYF. Filled out from reference TRBV7-2 and TRBJ2-4, the complete variable domain reads GAGVSQSPSNKVTEKGKDVELRCDPISGHTALYWYRQSLGQGLEFLIYFQGNSAPDKSGLPSDRFSAERTGGSVSTLTIQRTQQEDSAVYLCASSLDWQGAKNIQYFGAGTRLSVL.

The V gene is TRBV7-2, the J gene TRBJ1-1; 7 positions agree with TRBD1. CDR3 length: 15 residues. With 4 bases clipped from V and 3 bases from J, the junction kept 8 bases outside the gene matches. CDR1 and CDR2 (germline): SGHTA, FQGNSA. CDR3 sequence: CASSSRQGFDTEAFF. Written as DNA, the CDR3 is TGTGCCAGCAGCTCTCGACAGGGTTTCGACACTGAAGCTTTCTTT.

The rearrangement uses TRBV7-3 and TRBJ2-6, with unresolved D. This CDR3 contains 16 residues. The V gene's germline CDR1 is SGHTA and CDR2 FQGTGA. Trimming took off 2 bases at V and 0 bases at J, with 8 bases between the two ends. CDR3 residues: CASSLSGSSGANVLTF. The CDR3 nucleotides read TGTGCCAGCAGCTTATCAGGCAGCTCTGGGGCCAACGTCCTGACTTTC.

The chain has TRBV7-9 and TRBJ2-3, with TRBD2 identical over 11 bases. CDR1 SEHNR and CDR2 FQNEAQ come from the germline V gene (reference sequence). CDR3 length: 16 residues. Trimming took 5 bases from V and 0 from J; bases not matched to a gene: 4. CDR3 in amino acids: CASSPGTSGSTDTQYF. Written as DNA, the CDR3 is TGTGCCAGCAGCCCCGGGACTAGCGGAAGCACAGATACGCAGTATTTT. The whole variable domain, filled in from reference TRBV7-9 and TRBJ2-3, reads DTGVSQNPRHKITKRGQNVTFRCDPISEHNRLYWYRQTLGQGPEFLTYFQNEAQLEKSRLLSDRFSAERPKGSFSTLEIQRTEQGDSAMYLCASSPGTSGSTDTQYFGPGTRLTVL.

The rearrangement joins TRBV2 to TRBJ1-1, with D possibly matching TRBD1 (6 bases). The CDR3 length is 12 residues. Germline values: CDR1 SNHLY, CDR2 FYNNEI. V was clipped by 6 bases and J by 11 bases, with 16 bases between them. The DNA for the CDR3 is TGTGCCAGCAGCGTAAAGGGGGAAAAGGCTTTCTTT. Translation: CASSVKGEKAFF.